Listed below are T cell receptor beta chains from one sample, sequenced in a study of a mutant IDH1 vaccine in newly diagnosed glioma. Assay used: immunoSEQ multiplex PCR; TCRdb lists only in-frame clones, some missing. Of about 13,000 clones in the sample, roughly 79% were seen once. These receptors' antigens are unknown. Specimen: PBMCs, collected from a glioma patient whose treatment included an IDH1 peptide vaccine. All receptors come from a middle-aged woman with glioma. Each CDR3 is given with its conserved first and last residue. D genes are given only for firm matches. Clone sizes are given selectively: once, few, many, or a class where the clone is expanded.

v_gene: TRBV10-3
j_gene: TRBJ1-1
abundance: .
d_gene: TRBD1
CDR3aa: CASGQGLSSMNTEAFF
CDR3nt: TGTGCCTCTGGACAGGGACTTTCATCCATGAACACTGAAGCTTTCTTT

v_gene: TRBV7-2
j_gene: TRBJ2-3
abundance: .
d_gene: TRBD1
CDR3aa: CASSLRTGSRDTQYF
CDR3nt: TGTGCCAGCAGTTTACGGACAGGGTCGAGGGATACGCAGTATTTT

v_gene: TRBV27
j_gene: TRBJ2-7
abundance: .
d_gene: TRBD2
CDR3aa: CASSRQLSGGAPYEQYF
CDR3nt: TGTGCCAGCAGTCGACAGCTTAGCGGGGGGGCCCCCTACGAGCAGTACTTC

v_gene: TRBV11-2
j_gene: TRBJ2-7
abundance: .
d_gene: TRBD2
CDR3aa: CASSSTSGGNEQYF
CDR3nt: TGTGCCAGCAGCTCTACTAGCGGGGGAAACGAGCAGTACTTC

v_gene: TRBV27
j_gene: TRBJ2-1
abundance: .
d_gene: TRBD2
CDR3aa: CASSRILAGAYNEQFF
CDR3nt: TGTGCCAGCAGTCGCATCTTAGCGGGTGCCTACAATGAGCAGTTCTTC

v_gene: TRBV14
j_gene: TRBJ2-5
abundance: .
d_gene: .
CDR3aa: CASSQVNKYSPYF
CDR3nt: TGTGCCAGCAGCCAAGTGAATAAGTACAGCCCCTACTTC

v_gene: TRBV27
j_gene: TRBJ1-2
abundance: .
d_gene: TRBD1
CDR3aa: CASSLTGGTVANYGYTF
CDR3nt: TGTGCCAGCAGTCTTACCGGCGGGACAGTAGCTAACTATGGCTACACCTTC

v_gene: TRBV5-5
j_gene: TRBJ2-3
abundance: .
d_gene: TRBD2
CDR3aa: CASSSPWVASGRAADTQYF
CDR3nt: TGTGCCAGCAGCTCTCCCTGGGTGGCTAGCGGGAGGGCCGCAGATACGCAGTATTTT

v_gene: TRBV5-4
j_gene: TRBJ2-1
abundance: .
d_gene: .
CDR3aa: CASSLATGAREQFF
CDR3nt: TGTGCCAGCAGCTTGGCGACGGGAGCAAGGGAGCAGTTCTTC

v_gene: TRBV6-5
j_gene: TRBJ2-7
abundance: .
d_gene: .
CDR3aa: CASSYSNDPFGEQYF
CDR3nt: TGTGCCAGCAGTTACTCGAACGACCCCTTCGGGGAGCAGTACTTC

v_gene: TRBV7-2
j_gene: TRBJ2-7
abundance: .
d_gene: .
CDR3aa: CASSLSAAGYEQYF
CDR3nt: TGTGCCAGCAGCCTCTCCGCGGCGGGGTACGAGCAGTACTTC

v_gene: TRBV19
j_gene: TRBJ1-2
abundance: .
d_gene: .
CDR3aa: CASSTPPSFGTPYGYTF
CDR3nt: TGTGCCAGTAGTACCCCCCCCTCCTTCGGGACTCCATATGGCTACACCTTC

v_gene: TRBV6-4
j_gene: TRBJ2-1
abundance: .
d_gene: .
CDR3aa: CASSSGGAVNEQFF
CDR3nt: TGTGCCAGCAGCTCCGGGGGAGCCGTCAATGAGCAGTTCTTC

v_gene: TRBV18
j_gene: TRBJ2-2
abundance: few
d_gene: TRBD1
CDR3aa: CASSPQGQITGELFF
CDR3nt: TGTGCCAGCTCACCACAGGGACAGATCACCGGGGAGCTGTTTTTT

v_gene: TRBV5-4
j_gene: TRBJ2-2
abundance: .
d_gene: TRBD1
CDR3aa: CASSFGQGTRSGELFF
CDR3nt: TGTGCCAGCAGCTTTGGACAGGGGACAAGATCCGGGGAGCTGTTTTTT

v_gene: TRBV7-9
j_gene: TRBJ2-7
abundance: .
d_gene: TRBD1
CDR3aa: CASSPQGQGGVGIYEQYF
CDR3nt: TGTGCCAGCAGCCCACAAGGACAGGGCGGTGTCGGAATTTACGAGCAGTACTTC

v_gene: TRBV28
j_gene: TRBJ2-7
abundance: .
d_gene: .
CDR3aa: CASKGQGTPYEQYF
CDR3nt: TGTGCCAGCAAAGGGCAGGGGACACCCTACGAGCAGTACTTC

v_gene: TRBV13
j_gene: TRBJ2-7
abundance: .
d_gene: .
CDR3aa: CASSDGQGYEQYF
CDR3nt: TGTGCCAGCAGCGACGGGCAAGGCTACGAGCAGTACTTC

v_gene: TRBV19
j_gene: TRBJ2-7
abundance: once
d_gene: .
CDR3aa: CATEVLYEQYF
CDR3nt: TGTGCCACTGAGGTCCTCTACGAGCAGTACTTC

v_gene: TRBV29-1
j_gene: TRBJ1-1
abundance: .
d_gene: .
CDR3aa: CSGLTGPTEAFF
CDR3nt: TGCAGCGGCCTAACAGGGCCCACTGAAGCTTTCTTT

v_gene: TRBV5-4
j_gene: TRBJ2-3
abundance: .
d_gene: .
CDR3aa: CASSLKNHRPDTQYF
CDR3nt: TGTGCCAGCAGCTTGAAAAACCACCGCCCGGATACGCAGTATTTT

v_gene: TRBV28
j_gene: TRBJ2-5
abundance: .
d_gene: TRBD2
CDR3aa: CASGKWGGQETQYF
CDR3nt: TGTGCCAGCGGTAAATGGGGGGGACAAGAGACCCAGTACTTC

v_gene: TRBV27
j_gene: TRBJ2-7
abundance: .
d_gene: .
CDR3aa: CASSLSGSYYEQYF
CDR3nt: TGTGCCAGCAGTTTATCCGGATCTTACTACGAGCAGTACTTC

v_gene: TRBV9
j_gene: TRBJ2-1
abundance: once
d_gene: .
CDR3aa: CASSLRGNEQFF
CDR3nt: TGTGCCAGCAGCCTAAGGGGTAATGAGCAGTTCTTC

v_gene: TRBV11-3
j_gene: TRBJ2-7
abundance: .
d_gene: .
CDR3aa: CASSLDQAGYSEQYF
CDR3nt: TGTGCCAGCAGCTTAGATCAGGCGGGATATAGCGAGCAGTACTTC

v_gene: TRBV19
j_gene: TRBJ1-1
abundance: few
d_gene: .
CDR3aa: CASTSRRGAEAFF
CDR3nt: TGTGCCAGTACAAGTCGTAGAGGAGCCGAAGCTTTCTTT

v_gene: TRBV10-3
j_gene: TRBJ2-5
abundance: .
d_gene: TRBD2
CDR3aa: CAISRGLAGGEETQYF
CDR3nt: TGTGCCATCAGCCGAGGACTAGCGGGGGGCGAAGAGACCCAGTACTTC

v_gene: TRBV29-1
j_gene: TRBJ1-1
abundance: .
d_gene: .
CDR3aa: CSVRQAMNTEAFF
CDR3nt: TGCAGCGTCCGACAGGCCATGAACACTGAAGCTTTCTTT

v_gene: TRBV7-3
j_gene: TRBJ1-4
abundance: .
d_gene: .
CDR3aa: CASSHPSTVRGEKLFF
CDR3nt: TGTGCCAGCAGTCATCCCTCGACAGTGAGGGGTGAAAAACTGTTTTTT

v_gene: TRBV19
j_gene: TRBJ2-7
abundance: .
d_gene: .
CDR3aa: CASKRESQGPFRSFTYEQYF
CDR3nt: TGTGCCAGTAAACGGGAAAGCCAGGGCCCTTTCCGGTCGTTTACCTACGAGCAGTACTTC

v_gene: TRBV9
j_gene: TRBJ2-3
abundance: .
d_gene: .
CDR3aa: CASSVQGIGRSDTQYF
CDR3nt: TGTGCCAGCAGCGTACAGGGGATCGGGAGGTCAGATACGCAGTATTTT

v_gene: TRBV4-3
j_gene: TRBJ2-1
abundance: .
d_gene: TRBD2
CDR3aa: CASSQAPSGGPYNEQFF
CDR3nt: TGCGCCAGCAGCCAAGCGCCTAGCGGGGGGCCCTACAATGAGCAGTTCTTC